This T cell receptor beta chain was profiled in a study of human T cells and chemical hapten exposure. In the study overall: An area of 2 cm by roughly 2.2 cm on upper inner arm skin received 2% DPC for sensitization. Weekly administration of diphenylcyclopropenone to the scalp of patients continued throughout the roughly 22-week study.

TCRdb processed the RACE reads anew with MiXCR; each CDR3 protein has one entry. The data contain 210,000 or so distinct CDR3 sequences, approximately 24% of them singletons. Described time point: patch test 3, about 24 weeks after DPC sensitization. Treatment: therapeutic diphenylcyclopropenone sensitization with weekly scalp DPC. The CDR3 consists of 13 residues. Germline V gene lookup returns CDR1 SEHNR and CDR2 FQNEAQ (reference sequence). With 2 bases clipped from V and 6 bases from J, the junction kept 2 bases outside the gene matches. The chain uses TRBV7-9 and TRBJ1-2; 8 bases align to TRBD1. This clonotype originated in a woman between 40 and 55 years old with alopecia areata. Some clones in this sample may be carry-over from other donors' samples. Specimen: whole blood, collected in connection with sensitization to the hapten diphenylcyclopropenone (DPC). CDR3 DNA: TGTGCCAGCAGCTTAACAGGGGGGAATGGCTACACCTTC. This gives the protein CASSLTGGNGYTF.